This T cell receptor (beta chain) was documented in a study of human CD8 memory T cell subsets. Study-level findings and limits: Only a minimal degree of mutual overlap characterized stem-like memory and precursor exhausted T cell repertoires.

Concerning this clonotype: Antigen specificity is unknown.

By negative magnetic separation, total CD8+ T cells were enriched. Germline V CDR1 and CDR2: LGHNA, YSLEER. This CDR3 comprises 18 residues. Production of TCR beta libraries used UMI-labeled 5' RACE as the method. TCRdb reanalyzed the 5' RACE reads and collapses them to one entry per CDR3 protein, without DNA. This table lists 9,500 to 15,000 distinct CDR3 sequences. Sequenced input: CD8+ T cells from PBMCs. The chain carries TRBV4-3 and TRBJ2-1. This receptor was taken from a human donor in good health. The CDR3 protein is CASSQDRRYLDSYNEQFF.